A selection of T cell receptor beta chains follows, all from one sample in a study of human T cells and chemical hapten exposure. TCRdb recomputed calls from the RACE reads with MiXCR, one row per CDR3 protein. The sample includes about 82,000 distinct CDR3 sequences, 13% of them seen just once. This material consisted of whole blood, taken in connection with sensitization to the hapten diphenylcyclopropenone (DPC). These receptors all stem from a woman aged 45 to 65 with alopecia areata. Some clones in this sample may be carry-over from other donors' samples. Both conserved end residues are part of each CDR3. The D gene is left open where the match is weak. Size values are once, few and many counts, or a class for expanded clones, and some rows have none.

cdr3_nt,cdr3_aa,clone_size,v_call,d_call,j_call
TGCGCCAGCAGCCCCGAACCACTAGCGGGAGGCATCAACGAGCAGTACTTC,CASSPEPLAGGINEQYF,many,TRBV5-1,TRBD2,TRBJ2-7
TGCAGTGCTAGGGAACCGGGACAAGGTCTCTCTGGAAACACCATATATTTT,CSAREPGQGLSGNTIYF,few,TRBV20-1,.,TRBJ1-3
TGTGCCAGCAGTGATTGGGACGAGCAGTACTTC,CASSDWDEQYF,many,TRBV2,.,TRBJ2-7
TGTGCCAGCAGCCAAGACGTGGAGACCCAGTACTTC,CASSQDVETQYF,many,TRBV3-1,.,TRBJ2-5
TGTGCCAGCAGTGAAGCGCTCGGGGTAGAACAGCCCCAGCATTTT,CASSEALGVEQPQHF,.,TRBV6-1,.,TRBJ1-5
TGTGCCAGCAGCTTAGGGCCAGGGAAAGCTTTCTTT,CASSLGPGKAFF,many,TRBV11-2,.,TRBJ1-1
TGCAGCGTTGATGGCAAGGGGGGGTTGGGTGAAGCTTTCTTT,CSVDGKGGLGEAFF,.,TRBV29-1,.,TRBJ1-1
TGTGCCAGCAGCTTAGCGCTCGGCAGCAATCAGCCCCAGCATTTT,CASSLALGSNQPQHF,few,TRBV7-8,.,TRBJ1-5
TGTGCCAGCAGCTACGGACAGGCGAACACCGGGGAGCTGTTTTTT,CASSYGQANTGELFF,.,TRBV7-6,TRBD1,TRBJ2-2
TGTGCCAGCTCCCTGTGGGACAGAGCCTACGAGCAGTACTTC,CASSLWDRAYEQYF,many,TRBV18,TRBD1,TRBJ2-7
TGCGCCAGCAGTCGGACTGTGTCCTACAATGAGCAGTTCTTC,CASSRTVSYNEQFF,many,TRBV10-2,.,TRBJ2-1
TGCAGTGCTCTTTCACGACAGGGCTGGCCCTCCTATAATTCACCCCTCCACTTT,CSALSRQGWPSYNSPLHF,.,TRBV20-1,TRBD1,TRBJ1-6
TGTGCCAGCAGCCGAACGACAGGATTTAATCAGCCCCAGCATTTT,CASSRTTGFNQPQHF,many,TRBV6-5,.,TRBJ1-5
TGTGCCAGCACTCTAGCGGGTATTGAGCAGTTCTTC,CASTLAGIEQFF,.,TRBV6-2/TRBV6-3,TRBD2,TRBJ2-1
TGTGCCAGCAGTCAGGGTAATAATGAAAAACTGTTTTTT,CASSQGNNEKLFF,.,TRBV2,.,TRBJ1-4
TGTGCCAGCAGAGACTACGCGGGACTAGCGGCCGGGGAGCTGTTTTTT,CASRDYAGLAAGELFF,.,TRBV12-3/TRBV12-4,TRBD2,TRBJ2-2
TGTGCCAGCAGTGACAAGAGCAATCAGCCCCAGCATTTT,CASSDKSNQPQHF,.,TRBV2,.,TRBJ1-5
TGTGCCAGCAGCTTAACGGGGTTGGGGACTGAAGCTTTCTTT,CASSLTGLGTEAFF,.,TRBV7-3,.,TRBJ1-1
TGTGCCAGCAGTGGCCGGGACCTCAATCGGTCACCCCTCCACTTT,CASSGRDLNRSPLHF,few,TRBV6-4,.,TRBJ1-6
TGTGCCAGCAGGGTGTCGGGCAGCCAGGTTCAGCCCCAGCATTTT,CASRVSGSQVQPQHF,.,TRBV6-5,.,TRBJ1-5
TGTGCCAGTAGTATGAGCGGGGCGAACACCGGGGAGCTGTTTTTT,CASSMSGANTGELFF,few,TRBV19,TRBD2,TRBJ2-2
TGTGCCAGCAGGCTAAGACTAGGGGACTACGAGCAGTACTTC,CASRLRLGDYEQYF,.,TRBV6-1,.,TRBJ2-7
TGTGCCACCAGCAGAGATTCGTGGGTTTCAAGGGATACGCAGTATTTT,CATSRDSWVSRDTQYF,many,TRBV15,.,TRBJ2-3
TGTGCCACCAGTGAAGGGGGTAGCGGCAGAAGAAAACCCAGCACAGATACGCAGTATTTT,CATSEGGSGRRKPSTDTQYF,many,TRBV24-1,.,TRBJ2-3
TGTGCCAGCAGCCCCACTGGACAGGCTAGCAATCAGCCCCAGCATTTT,CASSPTGQASNQPQHF,.,TRBV5-5,TRBD1,TRBJ1-5
TGTGCCAGCTCACCATCTAGCGGGGCCAATGAGCAGTTCTTC,CASSPSSGANEQFF,few,TRBV18,TRBD2,TRBJ2-1
TGCGCCAGCAGTGAGTCGGGCAGGGGGCATCAGCCCCAGCATTTT,CASSESGRGHQPQHF,.,TRBV10-2,TRBD1,TRBJ1-5
TGTGCCAGCACCGACAGGGGGCTGGGGGGCTACACCTTC,CASTDRGLGGYTF,few,TRBV27,TRBD1,TRBJ1-2
TGTGCCAGCAGCGTGGGACTAGCGGGAGCCGATGAGCAGTTCTTC,CASSVGLAGADEQFF,.,TRBV7-9,TRBD2,TRBJ2-1
TGCAGCGTAATACAGGGAGCTAACTATGGCTACACCTTT,CSVIQGANYGYTF,.,TRBV29-1,.,TRBJ1-2
TGTGCCAGCAGCTTCCCGGGGGGACAGGGGAATGAGCAGTTCTTC,CASSFPGGQGNEQFF,few,TRBV11-2,TRBD1,TRBJ2-1
TGCAGCGCACAGAACTCTGGAAACACCATATATTTT,CSAQNSGNTIYF,few,TRBV29-1,.,TRBJ1-3
TGTGCCAGCAGCCAAAGATATCCGGGACAGGCGGTCTCTGGGGCCAACGTCCTGACTTTC,CASSQRYPGQAVSGANVLTF,.,TRBV3-1,TRBD1,TRBJ2-6
TGTGCCAGCAGCGACAGGGACACTGAAGCTTTCTTT,CASSDRDTEAFF,many,TRBV3-1,TRBD1,TRBJ1-1
TGTGCCATCAGCCCAACTGGCGGGTCACAAGAGACCCAGTACTTC,CAISPTGGSQETQYF,few,TRBV10-3,.,TRBJ2-5
TGTGCCAGCAGTCCTACAGGGTTGGTAGCTTTCTTT,CASSPTGLVAFF,few,TRBV27,.,TRBJ1-1
TGTGCCAGCAAAAGGGGGGCGCGGAACACTGAAGCTTTCTTT,CASKRGARNTEAFF,.,TRBV2,.,TRBJ1-1
TGCAGTGCTAGCCCCGGGACAGGGAAAGGAACTGAAGCTTTCTTT,CSASPGTGKGTEAFF,few,TRBV20-1,TRBD1,TRBJ1-1
TGTGCCAGCAGTTTGTCAGCCAGGGGAACTGAAGCTTTCTTT,CASSLSARGTEAFF,few,TRBV27,.,TRBJ1-1
TGTGCCAGCAGCTTGGTAGGGGACGGAAACACCATATATTTT,CASSLVGDGNTIYF,.,TRBV5-5,.,TRBJ1-3
TGTGCCAGCAGCCGCCAACCCGGGACAGGCTTCTCCTACGAGCAGTACTTC,CASSRQPGTGFSYEQYF,many,TRBV27,TRBD1,TRBJ2-7
TGTGCCAGCAGCCAAGAGACCCAGTACTTC,CASSQETQYF,many,TRBV3-1,.,TRBJ2-5
TGTGCCAGCACCGAAAGGAAGGTAATTGGTGAGCAGTTCTTC,CASTERKVIGEQFF,few,TRBV7-8,.,TRBJ2-1
TGCAGCGTTGGCAGGCAAGACAATGAGCAGTTCTTC,CSVGRQDNEQFF,.,TRBV29-1,.,TRBJ2-1
TGTGCCAGCAGTTCCGGGACTAGACACACAGATACGCAGTATTTT,CASSSGTRHTDTQYF,.,TRBV28,TRBD2,TRBJ2-3